Listed below are T cell receptor beta chains from one sample, sequenced in a study of T cell repertoires in cytomegalovirus infection. Which antigens these TCRs recognize remains unknown. TCRdb fed the reads into MiXCR, producing one record per CDR3 protein. The sample shows about 310,000 distinct CDR3 sequences, roughly 25% of them seen only once. Here the sequenced sample was cultured PBMCs, taken from culture after CMV antigen stimulation. The receptors here all came from a human donor in good health (CMV status not recorded). Some clones in this sample may be carry-over from other donors' samples. The conserved cysteine and the conserved F or W are not part of the CDR3 here. A clone size is listed for some rows: how often the clone was seen (once, few, many), or a class if it is expanded.

V gene: TRBV29-1
clone size: -
CDR3 protein: SVGLTSGHSYNEQF

V gene: TRBV7-3
clone size: few
CDR3 protein: ASSLAGHNEQF

V gene: TRBV28
clone size: -
CDR3 protein: ASSKTGNNQPQH

V gene: TRBV7-9
clone size: many
CDR3 protein: ASSAGPTTSYNEQF

V gene: TRBV28
clone size: once
CDR3 protein: ASSYLIYGYT

V gene: TRBV6-2/TRBV6-3
clone size: -
CDR3 protein: ASSWGGLAGGGRSEQF

V gene: TRBV10-3
clone size: few
CDR3 protein: AISESIQGYGYT

V gene: TRBV7-2
clone size: many
CDR3 protein: ASSLDFAGGRTDTQY

V gene: TRBV29-1
clone size: -
CDR3 protein: SVDGRLNTGELF

V gene: TRBV11-2
clone size: few
CDR3 protein: ASSLRAGGPDTQY

V gene: TRBV7-2
clone size: many
CDR3 protein: ASSPGPGTVLNEQF

V gene: TRBV2
clone size: -
CDR3 protein: ASSEIVASGNIQY

V gene: TRBV18
clone size: -
CDR3 protein: ASSLYAGDHEQY

V gene: TRBV19
clone size: few
CDR3 protein: ASSPGFRTGTTLNTEAF

V gene: TRBV7-3
clone size: -
CDR3 protein: ASSQGGLHYNEQF

V gene: TRBV11-3
clone size: few
CDR3 protein: ASSFRQNFSSYNSPLH

V gene: TRBV12-5
clone size: -
CDR3 protein: ASGLRILGRSNTGELF

V gene: TRBV11-1
clone size: many
CDR3 protein: ASSPRLNNEQF

V gene: TRBV12-3/TRBV12-4
clone size: -
CDR3 protein: ASRDTGVGDGEQF

V gene: TRBV7-2
clone size: many
CDR3 protein: ASSPMGSGGFGEQY

V gene: TRBV9
clone size: -
CDR3 protein: ASSSQGMANYGYT

V gene: TRBV7-2
clone size: few
CDR3 protein: ASSPNLAGGPLEQY

V gene: TRBV7-6
clone size: many
CDR3 protein: ASSPTASAGGYEQF

V gene: TRBV19
clone size: -
CDR3 protein: ASINTGRPYEQY

V gene: TRBV6-1
clone size: few
CDR3 protein: ASSEIDTWGYNEQF

V gene: TRBV7-2
clone size: many
CDR3 protein: ASSSQRGAYGYT

V gene: TRBV4-2
clone size: few
CDR3 protein: ASPKTGTNQETQY

V gene: TRBV7-8
clone size: -
CDR3 protein: ASGIGETQY

V gene: TRBV5-1
clone size: -
CDR3 protein: ASSGGTGEAF

V gene: TRBV19
clone size: -
CDR3 protein: ASSTQAESSYNEQF

V gene: TRBV20-1
clone size: few
CDR3 protein: SAQALAGDNEQF

V gene: TRBV30
clone size: -
CDR3 protein: AWRPGMNTEAF

V gene: TRBV7-4
clone size: -
CDR3 protein: ASRRESPDTQY

V gene: TRBV28
clone size: few
CDR3 protein: ASSTGTSNTEAF

V gene: TRBV19
clone size: once
CDR3 protein: ASTNPGHGPINQPQH

V gene: TRBV6-5
clone size: -
CDR3 protein: ASSYSPAAYEQY

V gene: TRBV7-3
clone size: -
CDR3 protein: ASSFRREKDMF

V gene: TRBV20-1
clone size: -
CDR3 protein: RGRGTGTEAF

V gene: TRBV7-9
clone size: many
CDR3 protein: ASSPWGARGEQY

V gene: TRBV28
clone size: -
CDR3 protein: ASTVGASYGYT

V gene: TRBV5-4
clone size: -
CDR3 protein: ASSGRGRGSYNSPLH

V gene: TRBV5-1
clone size: -
CDR3 protein: ASSQGTSGVSSYNEQF

V gene: TRBV7-2
clone size: few
CDR3 protein: ASSGGQGRGEPQH

V gene: TRBV28
clone size: few
CDR3 protein: ASSSVAGVRETQY

V gene: TRBV28
clone size: -
CDR3 protein: ASSTTGEEFSGANVLT

V gene: TRBV7-3
clone size: -
CDR3 protein: ASSSFRGNTQY

V gene: TRBV12-5
clone size: -
CDR3 protein: ASGLVLAADNEQF

V gene: TRBV7-3
clone size: -
CDR3 protein: ASSWSENTEAF

V gene: TRBV19
clone size: -
CDR3 protein: ASSLRSDEKLF

V gene: TRBV7-3
clone size: medium-sized
CDR3 protein: ASRSETSGSYNEQF

V gene: TRBV5-4
clone size: -
CDR3 protein: ASSLSAGLMNTEAF

V gene: TRBV7-2
clone size: few
CDR3 protein: ASSPGTSGPPTAAGELF

V gene: TRBV7-2
clone size: many
CDR3 protein: ASSRGLAGGPENEQF